A single sample gave rise to the 21 T cell receptor beta chains below, sequenced in a study of cytomegalovirus exposure and HLA in healthy donors. The PCR employed 60 Vbeta primers together with 13 Jbeta primers. Generated by immunoSEQ multiplex PCR, the TCRdb table keeps only in-frame clones and is missing some. This table has more than 120,000 clones, around 80% appearing once. The sample comprised PBMCs. The origin of the receptors is a woman between 25 and 40 years old in good health and CMV-seronegative.

This sequence joins TRBV27 and TRBJ2-7; D possibly corresponds to TRBD1 (6 bases). The V end was cut by 2 bases, the J end by 3 bases, with 14 bases between. Germline CDR1 is MNHEY and CDR2 is SMNVEV (reference sequence). This CDR3 region has 15 residues. This CDR3 is CASSLKTGRLYEQYF. The CDR3 nucleotides read TGTGCCAGCAGTTTAAAAACAGGGAGACTCTACGAGCAGTACTTC.

J is TRBJ1-2 and V is TRBV6-5; TRBD1 matches 8 bases. The CDR3 consists of 13 residues. Per the germline V gene, CDR1 is MNHEY and CDR2 is SVGAGI. V lost 8 bases to trimming and J lost 6 bases; unmatched junction nucleotides: 8. DNA of the CDR3: TGTGCCAGCCGTGGGACAGGCGAGAATGGCTACACCTTC. This sequence encodes CASRGTGENGYTF.

The sample holds one count of this clone. The chain combines TRBV25-1 with TRBJ2-2; 7 bases are a match to TRBD1. The CDR3 has 14 residues. The germline V gene encodes CDR1 MGHDK and CDR2 SYGVNS. Germline trimming cut 3 bases from V and 4 bases from J; bases unmatched to any gene: 2. CDR3 nucleotides: TGTGCCAGCAGTGACGACAGGGCCACCGGGGAGCTGTTTTTT. Protein: CASSDDRATGELFF.

In this sample, this clone turned up once. The chain employs TRBV11-2 and TRBJ2-7; 12 nucleotides line up with TRBD2. Germline-derived CDR1 and CDR2 are SGHAT and FQNNGV. The CDR3 covers 19 residues. Trimming took 4 bases from V and 7 from J; bases not matched to a gene: 20. This CDR3 is CASSSTSWGTSGRFGEQYF. The CDR3, as DNA: TGTGCCAGCAGCTCTACCTCGTGGGGTACTAGCGGGAGGTTCGGGGAGCAGTACTTC.

The genes are TRBV27 and TRBJ2-1; D is ambiguous. The CDR3 is made up of 16 amino acids. V was trimmed by 0 bases and J by 0 bases, leaving 9 bases between them. Looked up from germline, CDR1 is MNHEY and CDR2 is SMNVEV (reference sequence). The DNA of the CDR3 is TGTGCCAGCAGTTTATCGAGGCCGGGCTCCTACAATGAGCAGTTCTTC. It translates to CASSLSRPGSYNEQFF.

The chain joins TRBV5-6 to TRBJ2-7; 10 bases align to TRBD2. The CDR3 runs to 17 residues. The V gene end was trimmed by 5 bases and the J gene end by 4 bases; junction bases not matched to a gene: 15. CDR1 and CDR2 from the germline V gene are SGHDT and YYEEEE. Here the CDR3 reads CASSFPRTLAGAYEQYF. For the CDR3, the DNA is TGTGCCAGCAGTTTCCCTCGTACTCTAGCGGGGGCTTACGAGCAGTACTTC.

The chain uses TRBV10-3 and TRBJ1-5; D perhaps matches TRBD1 (5 bases). Trimming pared 2 bases from V and 7 bases from J, leaving 12 bases between. The CDR3 runs 14 residues. Germline lookup yields CDR1 ENHRY and CDR2 SYGVKD. The CDR3 DNA follows: TGTGCCATCAGTGAGGCGGGGACGGGCCAGCCCCAGCATTTT. Its translation is CAISEAGTGQPQHF.

This chain joins TRBV5-1 and TRBJ2-7; D possibly corresponds to TRBD2 (6 bases). V was clipped by 5 bases and J by 0 bases, with 18 bases between them. Germline V gene sequence: CDR1 SGHRS, CDR2 YFSETQ. This CDR3 is 16 amino acids long. The CDR3 region is CASRSDGGSGSYEQYF. The CDR3 bases are TGCGCCAGCAGGTCCGACGGGGGATCGGGCTCCTACGAGCAGTACTTC.

For this clone: A junction end diverges from the germline sequence, so it may reflect a read error. The rearrangement links TRBV7-9 to TRBJ2-3, with a possible D match to TRBD2 (6 bases). The CDR3 runs 18 residues. The germline V gene has CDR1 SEHNR and CDR2 FQNEAQ (reference sequence). In DNA, the CDR3 is TGTTCCAGCAGCTTTGGGACCGGAGTCCCCGGGAGTGAAGATACGCAGTATTTT. Its translation: CSSSFGTGVPGSEDTQYF.

CDR3 residues: CASSFSGGLEGYTF. CDR3 nucleotide sequence: TGTGCCAGCAGTTTCTCAGGGGGGCTAGAAGGCTACACCTTC. The gene calls are TRBV27 and TRBJ1-2; 7 nucleotides agree with TRBD1. The CDR3 totals 14 residues. Losses at the gene ends were 3 bases for V and 8 bases for J; bases not matched to a gene: 9. CDR1 is MNHEY, CDR2 SMNVEV, per germline (reference sequence).

The chain recombines TRBV7-8 with TRBJ2-7; 7 positions match TRBD2. The ends lost 1 base at V and 5 bases at J; junction bases unmatched: 8. Germline V gene sequence: CDR1 SGHVS, CDR2 FQNEAQ. CDR3 length: 15 amino acids. CDR3 nucleotides: TGTGCCAGCAGCTTAGTGGGGGAGGGCCAAGACGAGCAGTACTTC. It yields the protein CASSLVGEGQDEQYF.

The rearrangement uses TRBV4-3 and TRBJ1-4; D may be TRBD1 (5 bases). V dropped 2 bases and J dropped 8 bases, with 15 bases sitting between them. Per the germline V gene, CDR1 is LGHNA and CDR2 is YSLEER. The CDR3 consists of 15 residues. Here the CDR3 reads CASSQRGDAGEKLFF. The CDR3 nucleotides are TGCGCCAGCAGCCAAAGAGGGGACGCGGGGGAAAAACTGTTTTTT.

The chain uses TRBV30 and TRBJ2-7; 8 bases are a match to TRBD2. Germline CDR1 reads GTSNPN; CDR2 reads SVGIG (reference sequence). CDR3 length: 12 amino acids. The V gene end was trimmed by 2 bases and the J gene end by 3 bases; junction bases not matched to a gene: 0. The CDR3 region is CAWSSGSYEQYF. CDR3 nucleotides: TGTGCCTGGAGTAGCGGGAGCTACGAGCAGTACTTC.

The chain recombines TRBV19 with TRBJ2-7; D is possibly TRBD2 (6 bases). The CDR3 spans 13 residues. The ends were cut back, 1 base at V and 7 bases at J, with 11 bases in the middle. Germline CDR1 is LNHDA and CDR2 is SQIVND (reference sequence). CDR3 protein: CASSIGGGNEQYF. The CDR3 region has the DNA TGTGCCAGTAGTATAGGAGGAGGGAATGAGCAGTACTTC.

V and J are TRBV19 and TRBJ2-1, with D unresolved. V was shortened by 3 bases and J by 0 bases, with 3 bases between the two germline ends. The CDR3 length is 13 residues. Per germline, CDR1 LNHDA and CDR2 SQIVND (reference sequence). In nucleotides, the CDR3 is TGTGCCAGTAGTATGAGCTCCTACAATGAGCAGTTCTTC. Translated: CASSMSSYNEQFF. The whole variable domain, filled in from reference TRBV19 and TRBJ2-1, reads DGGITQSPKYLFRKEGQNVTLSCEQNLNHDAMYWYRQDPGQGLRLIYYSQIVNDFQKGDIAEGYSVSREKKESFPLTVTSAQKNPTAFYLCASSMSSYNEQFFGPGTRLTVL.

The rearrangement joins TRBV7-9 to TRBJ1-2; TRBD1 might be the D (5 bases). Germline V gives CDR1 SEHNR, CDR2 FQNEAQ (reference sequence). The CDR3 sequence is 15 residues long. V was clipped by 5 bases and J by 3 bases, with 16 bases between them. CDR3 loop: CASSRTGGDDYGYTF. The CDR3 DNA sequence: TGTGCCAGCAGCCGAACGGGCGGGGACGACTATGGCTACACCTTC.

The V call is TRBV28, the J call TRBJ2-1; maybe TRBD1 (5 bases). This CDR3 region has 18 residues. V lost 5 bases and J lost 4, with 24 bases in between. The germline CDR1 and CDR2 sequences are MDHEN and SYDVKM. The DNA for the CDR3 is TGTGCCAGCAGTGGACACCGAACACAGCCCCTTTCATACAATGAGCAGTTCTTC. Its protein is CASSGHRTQPLSYNEQFF.

The chain joins TRBV9 to TRBJ1-4, with TRBD1 identical over 7 bases. The germline gives CDR1 SGDLS, CDR2 YYNGEE. With V trimmed by 3 bases and J by 5 bases, 1 base remained unmatched. The CDR3 consists of 13 residues. In DNA, the CDR3 is TGTGCCAGCAGCGAGACAGGGAATGAAAAACTGTTTTTT. It is translated as CASSETGNEKLFF. Together with reference TRBV9 and TRBJ1-4, the CDR3 gives the full variable domain: DSGVTQTPKHLITATGQRVTLRCSPRSGDLSVYWYQQSLDQGLQFLIQYYNGEERAKGNILERFSAQQFPDLHSELNLSSLELGDSALYFCASSETGNEKLFFGSGTQLSVL.

The chain uses TRBV5-1 and TRBJ2-7, with TRBD1 identical over 7 bases. There are 14 residues in the CDR3. Germline CDR1 is SGHRS and CDR2 is YFSETQ. V was clipped by 4 bases and J by 2 bases; unmatched bases: 6. The CDR3 loop is CASSLSTGTYEQYF. CDR3 DNA: TGCGCCAGCAGCCTATCGACAGGGACCTACGAGCAGTACTTC.

This clone was counted between two and nine times. The rearrangement joins TRBV5-5 to TRBJ1-2; no definite D call. Trimming shortened V by 4 bases and J by 7 bases, and 20 bases separated the two germline ends. Germline V CDR1 and CDR2: SGHKS, YYEKEE (reference sequence). The CDR3 is 15 residues long. CDR3 nucleotides: TGTGCCAGCAGCCTAAGACAAGTCCCAAGTGGTGGCTACACCTTC. Protein product: CASSLRQVPSGGYTF.

The chain is built from TRBV25-1 and TRBJ1-1, with a tentative D call TRBD1 (6 bases). The CDR3 is 14 amino acids. The V end lost 6 bases, the J end lost 1 base, and 12 bases lay between the germline ends. Germline V lookup: CDR1 MGHDK, CDR2 SYGVNS. The CDR3 nucleotides read TGTGCCAGCAGAGCCCGGACAGCGAACACTGAAGCTTTCTTT. Translating gives CASRARTANTEAFF.